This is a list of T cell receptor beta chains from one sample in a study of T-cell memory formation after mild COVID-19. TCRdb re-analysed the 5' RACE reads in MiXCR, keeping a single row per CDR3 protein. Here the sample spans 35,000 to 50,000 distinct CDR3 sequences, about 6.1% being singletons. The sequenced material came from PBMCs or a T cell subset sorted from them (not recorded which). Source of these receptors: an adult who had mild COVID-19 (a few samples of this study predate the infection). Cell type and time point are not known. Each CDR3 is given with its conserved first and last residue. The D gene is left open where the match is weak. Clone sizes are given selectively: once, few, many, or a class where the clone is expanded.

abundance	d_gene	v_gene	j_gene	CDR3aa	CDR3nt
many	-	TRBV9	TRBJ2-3	CASSVVSTDTQYF	TGTGCCAGCAGCGTAGTTAGCACAGATACGCAGTATTTT
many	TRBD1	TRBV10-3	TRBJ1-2	CAINPTGERYGYTF	TGTGCCATCAACCCGACAGGGGAGCGCTATGGCTACACCTTC
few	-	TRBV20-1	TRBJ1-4	CSARDRRTTDEKLFF	TGCAGTGCTAGAGATCGTAGGACTACCGACGAAAAACTGTTTTTT
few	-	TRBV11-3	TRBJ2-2	CASTFLTPLFTSGELFF	TGTGCCAGCACCTTTCTTACACCCCTCTTTACCTCCGGGGAGCTGTTTTTT
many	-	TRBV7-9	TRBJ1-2	CASSPGQFYGYTF	TGTGCCAGCAGCCCAGGACAGTTTTATGGCTACACCTTC
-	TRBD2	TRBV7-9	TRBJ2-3	CASSTKTSGRRTDTQYF	TGTGCCAGCAGCACGAAGACTAGCGGGAGGAGAACAGATACGCAGTATTTT
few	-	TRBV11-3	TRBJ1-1	CASIEAAGKNTEAFF	TGTGCCAGCATCGAAGCGGCAGGAAAGAACACTGAAGCTTTCTTT
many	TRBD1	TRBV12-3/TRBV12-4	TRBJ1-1	CASSFPGGYSEAFF	TGTGCCAGCAGTTTTCCAGGGGGCTATTCTGAAGCTTTCTTT
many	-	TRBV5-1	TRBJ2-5	CASSLDEAREETQYF	TGCGCCAGCAGCTTGGATGAAGCGCGAGAGGAGACCCAGTACTTC
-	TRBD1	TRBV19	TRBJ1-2	CASSGTDSNYGYTF	TGTGCCAGTAGTGGGACAGATTCTAACTATGGCTACACCTTC
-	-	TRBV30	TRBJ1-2	CAWMHGGLGGYTF	TGTGCCTGGATGCATGGGGGTTTGGGAGGCTACACCTTC
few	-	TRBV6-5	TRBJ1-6	CASTGTVRTPLHF	TGTGCCAGCACCGGGACTGTCAGGACACCCCTCCACTTT
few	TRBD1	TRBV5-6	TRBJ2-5	CASSLYSGTEQETQYF	TGTGCCAGCAGCTTGTATTCAGGGACAGAGCAAGAGACCCAGTACTTC
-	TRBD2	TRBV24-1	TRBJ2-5	CATSKVSGAQETQYF	TGTGCCACCTCCAAGGTCAGCGGGGCCCAAGAGACCCAGTACTTC
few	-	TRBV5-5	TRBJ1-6	CASSLTGPNSPLHF	TGTGCCAGCAGTCTTACAGGTCCAAATTCACCCCTCCACTTT
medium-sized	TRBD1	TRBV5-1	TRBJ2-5	CASRTRMTGEETQYF	TGCGCCAGCAGGACGCGCATGACAGGGGAAGAGACCCAGTACTTC
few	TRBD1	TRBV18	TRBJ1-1	CASSPTGGSGTEAFF	TGTGCCAGCTCACCAACAGGGGGCTCGGGCACTGAAGCTTTCTTT
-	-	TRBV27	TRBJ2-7	CASRDGPYEQYF	TGTGCCAGCAGGGACGGTCCCTACGAGCAGTACTTC
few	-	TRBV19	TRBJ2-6	CASSKGSGANVLTF	TGTGCCAGTAGTAAGGGCTCTGGGGCCAACGTCCTGACTTTC
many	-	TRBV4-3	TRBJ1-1	CASSRSVTVNTEAFF	TGCGCCAGCAGCCGAAGCGTAACAGTGAACACTGAAGCTTTCTTT
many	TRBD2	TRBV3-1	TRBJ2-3	CASSQEGSLAETQYF	TGTGCCAGCAGCCAAGAGGGCAGCCTAGCGGAGACGCAGTATTTT
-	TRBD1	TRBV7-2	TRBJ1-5	CASSLVGTGNSNQPQHF	TGTGCCAGCAGCTTAGTCGGGACAGGGAATAGCAATCAGCCCCAGCATTTT
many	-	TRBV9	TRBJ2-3	CASSPMQGTTDTQYF	TGTGCCAGCAGCCCTATGCAGGGAACGACAGATACGCAGTATTTT
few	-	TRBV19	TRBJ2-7	CASSTQRGSSEQYF	TGTGCCAGTAGTACTCAACGGGGGTCGAGCGAGCAGTACTTC
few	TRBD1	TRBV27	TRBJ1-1	CASSWGSGQGNMNTEAFF	TGTGCCAGCAGTTGGGGGTCTGGACAGGGGAATATGAACACTGAAGCTTTCTTT
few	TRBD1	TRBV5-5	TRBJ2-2	CASRTTGTGGTGELFF	TGTGCCAGCAGGACCACCGGGACAGGAGGGACCGGGGAGCTGTTTTTT
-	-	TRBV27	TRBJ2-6	CASRLRYSGANVLTF	TGTGCCAGCAGACTCCGATATTCTGGGGCCAACGTCCTGACTTTC
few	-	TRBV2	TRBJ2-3	CASSEARLDRGTQYF	TGTGCCAGCAGTGAAGCTAGGCTCGATAGGGGTACGCAGTATTTT
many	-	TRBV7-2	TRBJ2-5	CASSSTGVGETQYF	TGTGCCAGCAGCTCCACGGGGGTCGGGGAGACCCAGTACTTC
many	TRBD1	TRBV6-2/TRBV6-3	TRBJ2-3	CASSSPSDRGLYTDTQYF	TGTGCCAGCAGTTCTCCTTCCGACAGGGGGCTGTACACAGATACGCAGTATTTT
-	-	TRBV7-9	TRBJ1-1	CASSSTEYTEAFF	TGTGCCAGCAGCTCGACAGAGTACACTGAAGCTTTCTTT
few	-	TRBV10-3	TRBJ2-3	CASRLSDTQYF	TGTGCCAGCCGACTGTCAGATACGCAGTATTTT
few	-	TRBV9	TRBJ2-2	CASSVVSSRGTGELFF	TGTGCCAGCAGCGTAGTGTCTAGCCGAGGGACCGGGGAGCTGTTTTTT
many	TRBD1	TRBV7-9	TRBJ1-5	CASSLGTGRQPQHF	TGTGCCAGCAGCTTAGGGACAGGGCGTCAGCCCCAGCATTTT
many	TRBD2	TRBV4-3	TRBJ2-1	CASSQEGSGRYNEQFF	TGCGCCAGCAGCCAAGAAGGTAGCGGGAGATACAATGAGCAGTTCTTC
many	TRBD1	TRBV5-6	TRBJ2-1	CASRNSLGTGPDNEQFF	TGTGCCAGCAGAAACAGCCTGGGGACAGGGCCAGACAATGAGCAGTTCTTC